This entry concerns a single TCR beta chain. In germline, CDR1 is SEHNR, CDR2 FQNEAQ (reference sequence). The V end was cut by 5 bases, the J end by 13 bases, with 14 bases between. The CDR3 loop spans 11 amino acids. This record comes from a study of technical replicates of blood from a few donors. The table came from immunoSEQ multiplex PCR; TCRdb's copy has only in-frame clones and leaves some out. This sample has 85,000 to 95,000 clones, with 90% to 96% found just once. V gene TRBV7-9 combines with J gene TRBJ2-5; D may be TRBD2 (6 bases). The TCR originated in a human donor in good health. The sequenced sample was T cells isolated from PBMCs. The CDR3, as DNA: TGTGCCAGCAGCCCCCGACTAGACTGGTACTTC. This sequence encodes CASSPRLDWYF.